This paragraph covers one T cell receptor beta chain sequence. It lacks a known antigen. Base quality data are lacking; no much larger clone is found one base away. Including the terminal cysteine and phenylalanine, the CDR3 comprises 15 residues. The sequence is cut down to CDR3 DNA, 45 bases in frame from base 1. Deletion took 4 bases off V and 5 bases off J, with a span of 19 bases between the germline ends. The germline V gene yields SGDLS for CDR1 and YYNGEE for CDR2. Library construction relied on 5' RACE. The data were produced on a NextSeq 500. The TCR library protocol attached unique molecular identifiers to individual cDNA molecules to correct for sequencing error and PCR bias. Sequencing covered both TCR alpha and beta chains, and within each sample the abundances of alpha and beta sequences were tightly co-correlated. In the paper's pipeline: Decombinator V4 was used to annotate the V gene, J gene and CDR3 of the TCR sequences. TCRs were defined as expanded if a significant change between any two time points was detected under a Poisson model with p below 0.0001. TCR abundances were normalised to the total number of TCRs sequenced per sample and expressed as counts per million. MAIT TCRs were defined by TRAV1-2 paired with TRAJ12, TRAJ20 or TRAJ33, and iNKT TCRs by TRAV10 paired with TRAJ18. A search of VDJdb, accessed on 1 November 2021, was run for TCRs annotated to CMV, EBV and SARS-CoV-2, with TCRs annotated for multiple antigens excluded. The raw public reads went through TCRdb reprocessing: fastp at Q25, MiXCR clone calling, in-frame beta chains kept. Entries are consolidated by CDR3 protein sequence, retaining the most common genes and DNA. TCRdb, not the original authors, processed these V and J calls. The sample table holds roughly 110,000 distinct CDR3 sequences, of which around 10% were seen once. The ten biggest clones cover about 8% of the sample.

The sample originates from a study of early T cells in non-severe SARS-CoV-2 infection (dated by TCRdb to 2020 to 2023). Looking at the study overall: Because TCR sequencing was done on bulk RNA from unsorted whole blood, the alpha and beta chains could not be paired.

What the work shows at the level of the full study, not this receptor alone: VDJdb matching was skewed toward anti-spike CD8 responses, so virus-specific expansions were likely underestimated and private and CD4 specificities were missed.

A case-control design nested within a healthcare worker cohort in London, UK, was used, with weekly nasopharyngeal swab PCR tests and blood sampling performed. Healthcare workers were enrolled in the week of the UK lockdown, from 23 to 31 March 2020, and were followed every week for up to roughly 15 weeks. The sequenced sample was whole blood. The TCR was taken from an adult who was a healthcare worker with PCR-confirmed SARS-CoV-2 infection or an uninfected control (not recorded which). The chain is made from TRBV9 and TRBJ2-7; TRBD2 is possibly the D segment (6 matching bases). The DNA sequence is given as TGTGCCAGCAGCCCCCGGACGGGAGTAGGCCACGAGCAGTACTTC. Its translation reads: CASSPRTGVGHEQYF.